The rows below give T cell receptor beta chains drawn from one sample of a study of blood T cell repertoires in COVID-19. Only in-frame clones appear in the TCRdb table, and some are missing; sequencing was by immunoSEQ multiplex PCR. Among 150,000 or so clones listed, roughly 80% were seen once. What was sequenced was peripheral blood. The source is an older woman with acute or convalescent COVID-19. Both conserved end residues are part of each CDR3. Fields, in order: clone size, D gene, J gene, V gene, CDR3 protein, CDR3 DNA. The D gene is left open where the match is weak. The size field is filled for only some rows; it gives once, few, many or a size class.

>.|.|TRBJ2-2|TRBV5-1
CASSGLLPGELFF
TGCGCCAGCAGCGGACTCCTCCCCGGGGAGCTGTTTTTT
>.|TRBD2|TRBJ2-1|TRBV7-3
CASSSGTSGNPTRYEQFF
TGTGCCAGCAGTTCCGGGACTAGCGGGAACCCTACCCGGTATGAGCAGTTCTTC
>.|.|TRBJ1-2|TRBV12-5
CASGLVGGYGYTF
TGTGCTAGTGGTTTGGTAGGGGGCTATGGCTACACCTTC
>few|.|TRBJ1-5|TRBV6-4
CASSHGVNQPQHF
TGTGCCAGCAGTCACGGAGTGAATCAGCCCCAGCATTTT
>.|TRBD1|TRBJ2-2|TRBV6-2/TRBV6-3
CASSYGQVATGELFF
TGTGCCAGCAGTTACGGACAGGTCGCTACCGGGGAGCTGTTTTTT
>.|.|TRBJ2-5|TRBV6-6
CASRDSSKETQYF
TGTGCCAGCAGAGACAGCTCCAAAGAGACCCAGTACTTC
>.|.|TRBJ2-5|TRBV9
CASSVAPQQETQYF
TGTGCCAGCAGCGTAGCCCCACAGCAAGAGACCCAGTACTTC
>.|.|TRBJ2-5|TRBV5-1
CASSLPAQAQYF
TGCGCCAGCAGCTTGCCAGCCCAGGCCCAGTACTTC
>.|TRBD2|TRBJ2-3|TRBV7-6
CASSQRGGPPDTQYF
TGTGCCAGCAGTCAGCGGGGCGGCCCCCCAGATACGCAGTATTTT
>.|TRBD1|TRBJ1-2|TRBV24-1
CATSEPGQGRGYTF
TGTGCCACCAGTGAACCGGGACAGGGTCGAGGCTACACCTTC
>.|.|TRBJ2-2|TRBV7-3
CASSLFRNMRDTGELFF
TGTGCCAGCAGCTTATTCCGCAATATGCGTGACACCGGGGAGCTGTTTTTT
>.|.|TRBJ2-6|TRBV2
CASSAQRVSGANVLTF
TGTGCCAGCAGTGCACAGAGAGTCTCTGGGGCCAACGTCCTGACTTTC
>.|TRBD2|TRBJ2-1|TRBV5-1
CASSTTGGSYNEQFF
TGCGCCAGCAGTACTACGGGGGGCTCCTACAATGAGCAGTTCTTC
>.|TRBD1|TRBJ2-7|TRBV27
CASSTGQGPYEQYF
TGTGCCAGCAGTACCGGACAGGGTCCCTACGAGCAGTACTTC
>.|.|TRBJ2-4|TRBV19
CASMPTGEGKNIQYF
TGTGCCAGTATGCCGACAGGGGAGGGCAAAAACATTCAGTACTTC
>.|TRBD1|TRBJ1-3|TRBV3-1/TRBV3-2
CASSQGTGGFSSGNTIYF
TGTGCCAGCAGCCAAGGGACAGGGGGCTTCTCCTCTGGAAACACCATATATTTT
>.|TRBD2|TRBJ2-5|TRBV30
CAWSVLLAGGEGGWETQYF
TGTGCCTGGAGTGTCCTTTTAGCGGGAGGTGAAGGCGGTTGGGAGACCCAGTACTTC
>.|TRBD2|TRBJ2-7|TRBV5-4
CASSALGSGGEQYF
TGTGCCAGCAGCGCACTCGGGAGCGGGGGGGAGCAGTACTTC
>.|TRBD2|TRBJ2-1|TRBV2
CASRATSGSAVEQFF
TGTGCCAGCAGAGCGACTAGCGGGAGTGCCGTTGAGCAGTTCTTC
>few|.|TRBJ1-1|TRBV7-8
CASSTRQNTEAFF
TGTGCCAGCAGCACCCGACAGAACACTGAAGCTTTCTTT
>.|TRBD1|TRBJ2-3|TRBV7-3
CASSSSTGADTQYF
TGTGCCAGCAGCTCTTCGACAGGGGCAGATACGCAGTATTTT
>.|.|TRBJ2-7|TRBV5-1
CASSPTAGEVGEQYF
TGCGCCAGCAGCCCCACAGCAGGGGAAGTAGGCGAGCAGTACTTC
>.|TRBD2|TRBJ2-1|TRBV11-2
CASSVLAGVYHEQFF
TGTGCCAGCAGCGTTCTAGCGGGAGTATACCATGAGCAGTTCTTC
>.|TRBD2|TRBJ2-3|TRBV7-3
CASSLKGLAGGLSGTDTQYF
TGTGCCAGCAGCTTAAAGGGACTAGCGGGAGGGCTCTCGGGTACAGATACGCAGTATTTT
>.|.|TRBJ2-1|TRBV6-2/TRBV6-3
CASSPINSSYNEQFF
TGTGCCAGCAGTCCAATCAATAGCTCCTACAATGAGCAGTTCTTC
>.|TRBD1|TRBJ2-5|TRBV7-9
CASHHTTGGETQYF
TGTGCCAGCCACCACACGACAGGGGGCGAGACCCAGTACTTC
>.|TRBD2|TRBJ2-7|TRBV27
CASSELSGILRYEQYF
TGTGCCAGCAGCGAACTTAGCGGGATCCTCCGCTACGAGCAGTACTTC
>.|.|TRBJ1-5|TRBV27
CASTVGAANQPQHF
TGTGCCAGCACCGTGGGGGCGGCAAATCAGCCCCAGCATTTT